The 6 T cell receptor beta chains below were found in one sample sequenced in a study of beta chain features in type 1 diabetes. The investigators reverse transcribed all of the isolated RNA, so they sequenced expressed TCRB transcripts. The table came from immunoSEQ multiplex PCR; TCRdb's copy has only in-frame clones and leaves some out. The table has approximately 84,000 clones, 25% to 35% seen once. The sequenced sample was stem cell memory CD4+ T cells from blood. The origin of the receptors is a young woman in good health.

This clone has a handful of counts. This chain connects TRBV5-6 to TRBJ1-1; 9 bases align to TRBD1. V dropped 3 bases and J dropped 1; count of bases not matched to a gene: 13. Germline V CDR1 and CDR2: SGHDT, YYEEEE. This CDR3 is built from 18 residues. The CDR3 DNA follows: TGTGCCAGCAGCTCCTTTGGGGGACAGGGCTATGAGAACACTGAAGCTTTCTTT. This encodes CASSSFGGQGYENTEAFF.

In its sample, this clone was seen a few times. V usage is TRBV14 and J usage is TRBJ2-4; D unresolved. Germline lookup yields CDR1 SGHDN and CDR2 FVKESK. The V end lost 6 bases, the J end lost 9 bases, and 15 bases lay between the germline ends. The CDR3 runs 13 residues. CDR3 sequence: CASRLGPTGIQYF. The CDR3 DNA sequence: TGTGCCAGCAGATTAGGTCCCACGGGCATTCAGTACTTC.

Only a few counts were recorded for this clone. V is TRBV7-9 and J is TRBJ1-1; 7 bases fit TRBD1. V lost 3 bases to trimming and J lost 3 bases; unmatched junction nucleotides: 7. From germline, CDR1 is SEHNR and CDR2 FQNEAQ (reference sequence). CDR3 length equals 15 residues. The CDR3: CASSFPLDRDTEAFF. As DNA, the CDR3 is TGTGCCAGCAGCTTCCCGCTCGACAGGGACACTGAAGCTTTCTTT.

This clone was seen more than once but under ten times. The V and J genes are TRBV5-1 and TRBJ2-1, with 11 positions matching TRBD2. There are 15 residues in the CDR3. Germline CDR1 is SGHRS and CDR2 is YFSETQ. V dropped 2 bases and J dropped 4; count of bases not matched to a gene: 2. The CDR3 DNA is TGCGCCAGCAGCTTTACTAGCGGGGGTTACAATGAGCAGTTCTTC. Residues: CASSFTSGGYNEQFF.

The chain couples TRBV5-1 to TRBJ1-2, with a possible D match to TRBD1 (6 bases). V was trimmed by 0 bases and J by 6 bases, leaving 15 bases between them. Germline values: CDR1 SGHRS, CDR2 YFSETQ. This CDR3 has 15 residues. CDR3 region: CASSLADLGGDGYTF. The CDR3, as DNA: TGCGCCAGCAGCTTGGCCGACCTAGGGGGTGATGGCTACACCTTC.

This clone was counted only a few times. The rearrangement links TRBV7-9 to TRBJ2-7, with D unclear. Trimming removed 1 base at V and 2 bases at J, with 9 bases between. The CDR3 runs 14 residues. CDR1 is SEHNR, CDR2 FQNEAQ, per germline (reference sequence). CDR3 loop: CASSLETPAYEQYF. In nucleotides, the CDR3 is TGTGCCAGCAGCTTAGAAACACCCGCCTACGAGCAGTACTTC.